The 19 T cell receptor beta chains reported below all come from one sample, sequenced in a study of T cell responses to AZD1222 COVID-19 vaccine. Here immunoSEQ multiplex PCR was the method, and the copy in TCRdb shows in-frame clones only, minus some. The table shows about 140,000 clones, with roughly 92% occurring only once. This material consisted of peripheral blood, taken on day 0 of AZD1222 vaccination. Source of these receptors: an adult in good health.

The rearrangement links TRBV2 to TRBJ2-7, with D perhaps TRBD1 (6 bases). This CDR3 has 14 residues. V lost 4 bases and J 2 bases, leaving 12 bases between the germline ends. Per germline, CDR1 SNHLY and CDR2 FYNNEI. The DNA for the CDR3 is TGTGCCAGCAGTGCGGACAGCCAAGCCTACGAGCAGTACTTC. Amino acids: CASSADSQAYEQYF.

A remark on this clone: The same CDR3 can be traced to other DNA sequences in this sample. The CDR3 nucleotides are TGTGCCAGCAGTTTGCGTACCGGGGAGCTGTTTTTT. Translation: CASSLRTGELFF. The chain employs TRBV27 and TRBJ2-2; D gene unclear. The CDR3 extends over 12 amino acids. Germline loops: CDR1 MNHEY, CDR2 SMNVEV (reference sequence). The germline V and J ends were trimmed by 3 bases and 5 bases, with 4 bases remaining between them.

The chain links TRBV28 to TRBJ1-3; 7 bases are a match to TRBD1. The CDR3 has 14 residues. Germline CDR1 is MDHEN and CDR2 is SYDVKM. V was clipped by 7 bases and J by 5 bases; unmatched bases: 8. The CDR3 DNA follows: TGTGCCAGCACCCTAAGGACAGGAAGAAACACCATATATTTT. This gives the protein CASTLRTGRNTIYF.

V gene TRBV19 combines with J gene TRBJ1-4, with a possible D match to TRBD1 (6 bases). The CDR3 loop spans 15 amino acids. From germline, CDR1 is LNHDA and CDR2 SQIVND (reference sequence). V was clipped by 7 bases and J by 1 base, with 13 bases between them. The CDR3 DNA sequence: TGTGCCAGTAACGACAGGTTCCTAACTAATGAAAAACTGTTTTTT. Amino acids: CASNDRFLTNEKLFF.

CDR3 loop: CASSLGQATYEQYF. CDR3 nucleotide sequence: TGTGCCAGCAGCTTAGGCCAGGCGACCTACGAGCAGTACTTC. The chain is built from TRBV5-6 and TRBJ2-7; D gene uncertain. The V gene lost 2 bases and the J gene lost 2 bases, with 11 bases spanning the gap. Germline lookup yields CDR1 SGHDT and CDR2 YYEEEE. There are 14 residues in the CDR3. The full variable domain, rest sourced from reference TRBV5-6 and TRBJ2-7, is DAGVTQSPTHLIKTRGQQVTLRCSPKSGHDTVSWYQQALGQGPQFIFQYYEEEERQRGNFPDRFSGHQFPNYSSELNVNALLLGDSALYLCASSLGQATYEQYFGPGTRLTVT.

V usage is TRBV15 and J usage is TRBJ1-1; D remains ambiguous. Per the germline V gene, CDR1 is LNHNV and CDR2 is YYDKDF (reference sequence). The V end was cut by 3 bases, the J end by 8 bases, with 10 bases between. The CDR3 loop spans 12 amino acids. CDR3 bases: TGTGCCACCAGCAGGCCATTGCAAGAAGCTTTCTTT. It yields the protein CATSRPLQEAFF.

The gene calls are TRBV7-9 and TRBJ1-1; no firm D call. The CDR3 spans 14 residues. The germline gives CDR1 SEHNR, CDR2 FQNEAQ (reference sequence). Trimming stripped 6 bases from V and 0 bases from J, with 11 bases between. CDR3: CASRSSALNTEAFF. CDR3 nucleotides: TGTGCCAGCAGGTCATCGGCGCTGAACACTGAAGCTTTCTTT. Using reference TRBV7-9 and TRBJ1-1 for the parts outside the CDR3, the full variable domain is DTGVSQNPRHKITKRGQNVTFRCDPISEHNRLYWYRQTLGQGPEFLTYFQNEAQLEKSRLLSDRFSAERPKGSFSTLEIQRTEQGDSAMYLCASRSSALNTEAFFGQGTRLTVV.

This chain connects TRBV18 to TRBJ1-5; tentatively, D is TRBD1 (5 bases). Germline CDR1 and CDR2: KGHSH and LQKENI. This CDR3 is built from 14 residues. V was shortened by 2 bases and J by 3 bases, with 8 bases between the two germline ends. CDR3 sequence reads: CASSPGGLNQPQHF. CDR3 coding DNA: TGTGCCAGCTCACCAGGGGGACTCAATCAGCCCCAGCATTTT.

This chain links TRBV7-9 with TRBJ2-7; TRBD1 matches 10 bases. V dropped 1 base and J dropped 6; count of bases not matched to a gene: 0. Looked up from germline, CDR1 is SEHNR and CDR2 is FQNEAQ (reference sequence). The CDR3 covers 13 residues. CDR3 amino acids: CASSLGQGAEQYF. As DNA, the CDR3 is TGTGCCAGCAGCTTAGGACAGGGGGCCGAGCAGTACTTC.

The chain has TRBV28 and TRBJ2-1; D is ambiguous. The CDR3 is 11 residues long. V lost 3 bases, J lost 6 bases, and 3 bases lay in between. CDR1 is MDHEN, CDR2 SYDVKM, per germline. CDR3 region: CASSLVNEQFF. CDR3 in DNA: TGTGCCAGCAGTTTGGTCAATGAGCAGTTCTTC.

The genes are TRBV6-4 and TRBJ1-6, with D perhaps matching TRBD1 (6 bases). The CDR3 covers 13 residues. The germline V and J ends were trimmed by 6 bases and 7 bases, with 10 bases remaining between them. CDR1 and CDR2 (germline): MRHNA, SNTAGT. CDR3 bases: TGTGCCAGCAGCGTGGACAGAAATTCACCCCTCCACTTT. It translates to CASSVDRNSPLHF.

This chain connects TRBV7-8 to TRBJ1-2, with a weak D call TRBD1 (6 bases). Trimming cost V 5 bases and J 7 bases, with 26 bases left between them. CDR1 SGHVS and CDR2 FQNEAQ come from the germline V gene. The CDR3 consists of 17 residues. For the CDR3, the DNA is TGTGCCAGCAGCCCTACTGGGGGTGCAGGGGATTTTGGTGGCTACACCTTC. Translating it yields CASSPTGGAGDFGGYTF.

This clone was seen just once. The V and J genes are TRBV14 and TRBJ1-2, with D possibly TRBD1 on 6 matching bases. Germline assignment: CDR1 SGHDN and CDR2 FVKESK. This CDR3 is built from 15 residues. The V end was cut by 2 bases, the J end by 7 bases, with 17 bases between. The CDR3 DNA reads as TGTGCCAGCAGCCAAAACCTCGGGACATTTCTTGGCTACACCTTC. This sequence encodes CASSQNLGTFLGYTF.

The J gene is TRBJ2-7, the V gene TRBV11-2; D is possibly TRBD1 or TRBD2 (5 bases each). Germline V CDR1 and CDR2: SGHAT, FQNNGV. Trimming left V 1 base short and J 5 bases short, with 15 bases between. The CDR3 length is 15 residues. In DNA, the CDR3 is TGTGCCAGCAGCTTAGTCCCGGGGAAAGGGGACGAGCAGTACTTC. Translated, it gives CASSLVPGKGDEQYF.

This chain joins TRBV24-1 and TRBJ2-5; no clear D. Germline lookup yields CDR1 KGHDR and CDR2 SFDVKD. Trimming left V 6 bases short and J 2 bases short, with 15 bases between. The CDR3 spans 15 residues. CDR3 nucleotides: TGTGCCACCAGTACCAGACGGACGGAGCAAGAGACCCAGTACTTC. As protein: CATSTRRTEQETQYF.

The chain carries TRBV28 and TRBJ2-7; 11 positions match TRBD2. CDR1 is MDHEN, CDR2 SYDVKM, per germline. After removal of 8 bases from V and 1 base from J, the junction contained 4 bases not matched to a gene. The CDR3 length is 14 residues. The CDR3 sequence: CASQGLADSYEQYF. The CDR3 coding sequence is TGTGCCAGCCAGGGACTAGCGGATTCCTACGAGCAGTACTTC.

Remarks on this clone: At one boundary the junction diverges from the germline segment, which might be a read error. The chain has TRBV7-2 and TRBJ2-5; D ambiguous. The CDR3 runs to 13 residues. CDR1 and CDR2 (germline): SGHTA, FQGNSA. The DNA of the CDR3 is TGTGCCAGCAGCTTATCCTGGCAAGGGACCCAGTACTTC. Translating gives CASSLSWQGTQYF.

This sequence joins TRBV11-3 and TRBJ2-1; no clear D gene. The V end was cut by 3 bases, the J end by 6 bases, with 6 bases between. The CDR3 loop spans 12 amino acids. Germline values: CDR1 SGHNT, CDR2 YENEEA. In nucleotides, the CDR3 is TGTGCCAGCAGCTTGTTCCGCAATGAGCAGTTCTTC. Its protein is CASSLFRNEQFF.

V usage is TRBV5-1 and J usage is TRBJ1-1, with D perhaps matching TRBD1 (5 bases). CDR1 and CDR2 from the germline V gene are SGHRS and YFSETQ. The CDR3 spans 14 residues. The V gene lost 4 bases and the J gene lost 0 bases, with 10 bases spanning the gap. The CDR3 here is CASSPVDMNTEAFF. CDR3 DNA sequence: TGCGCCAGCAGCCCAGTGGACATGAACACTGAAGCTTTCTTT.